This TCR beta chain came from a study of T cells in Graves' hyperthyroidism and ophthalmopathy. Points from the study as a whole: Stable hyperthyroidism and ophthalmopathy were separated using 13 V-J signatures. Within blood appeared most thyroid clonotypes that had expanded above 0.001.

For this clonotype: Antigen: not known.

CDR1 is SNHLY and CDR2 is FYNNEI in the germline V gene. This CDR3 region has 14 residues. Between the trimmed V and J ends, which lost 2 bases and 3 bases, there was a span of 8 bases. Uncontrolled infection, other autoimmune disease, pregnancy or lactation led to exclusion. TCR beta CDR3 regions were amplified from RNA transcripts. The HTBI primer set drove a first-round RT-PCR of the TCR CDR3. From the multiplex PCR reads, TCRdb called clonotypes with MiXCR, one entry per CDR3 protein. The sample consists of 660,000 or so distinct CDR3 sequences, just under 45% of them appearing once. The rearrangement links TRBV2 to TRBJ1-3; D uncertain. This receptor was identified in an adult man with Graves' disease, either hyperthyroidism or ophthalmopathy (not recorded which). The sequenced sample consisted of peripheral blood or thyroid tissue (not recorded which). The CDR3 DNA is TGTGCCAGCAGTGAATTGGCAGGTGGAAACACCATATATTTT. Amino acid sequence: CASSELAGGNTIYF.